Included here is one T cell receptor (beta chain) sequence, with context. What it binds is unknown. This entry is derived from a study of beta chain features in type 1 diabetes. Study as a whole: Patients did not differ from healthy donors in age, gender or cell yield. Whole-study results and caveats: Shorter TCRB CDR3s, moderately but significantly so, were found in Type 1 diabetes patients in all four CD4+ subsets.

V lost 6 bases and J lost 6, with 8 bases in between. The CDR3 is 11 residues long. Germline CDR1 is LGHNA and CDR2 is YSLEER. Expressed TCRB transcripts were sequenced because the isolated RNA had all been reverse transcribed beforehand. The table came from immunoSEQ multiplex PCR; TCRdb's copy has only in-frame clones and leaves some out. This sample has around 300,000 clones, with approximately 16% found just once. The single heparinised draw taken from each donor contained about 100 mL of blood on average. Sorting based on CD45RO/CCR7/CD25/CD127/CD95/CD27 separated CD4+ naive, central memory, regulatory and stem cell-like memory cells.

Sequencing input: naive CD4+ T cells from blood. The sequence derives from a man aged 18 to 29 with type 1 diabetes. The chain has TRBV4-3 and TRBJ1-1; D gene unclear. The CDR3 DNA reads as TGCGCCAGCAGGACGACATCTGAAGCTTTCTTT. The encoded protein is CASRTTSEAFF.